The entry below describes one T cell receptor (beta chain). Its antigen is unknown. Per-base quality was not reported, and no clone a single base away is much larger than it. Taken from cysteine to phenylalanine, the CDR3 has 13 residues. Left in the record is the CDR3 DNA by itself, 39 bases read in frame from the first base. The V and J ends are trimmed by 1 base and 2 bases, leaving 4 bases between them. TCRbeta CDR3 regions were amplified from genomic DNA using the immunoSEQ Assay, a bias-controlled multiplex PCR. On the authors' methods: The number of nucleated cells in each sample was estimated from the amplification of reference gene primers within the assay. To quantify the absolute abundance of each unique TCRbeta CDR3 rearrangement, sequence reads were collapsed and filtered. Productive Simpson clonality was computed per sample as the square root of Simpson's diversity index over productive rearrangements. The clones in this table, taken by TCRdb from immuneACCESS, are in-frame only. Not every clone is retained; where verified, under half of the shortfall comes from an unresolved V gene, and the cause of the rest is unknown. The V and J calls and clone size were taken over from that table, and D and trimming were inferred from the DNA. The sample data list 270,000 or so clones, and approximately 83% of these were observed just once. Around a tenth of the sample is held by the ten biggest clonotypes.

Another Seattle source contributed samples from volunteer blood donors who had recovered from COVID-19. Collaborating institutions collected whole blood in K2EDTA tubes following their own protocols. For TCRbeta analysis, collaborators shipped samples in one of three forms: frozen whole blood, isolated PBMCs, or DNA extracted from either of those sample types. This sample stems from a study of blood T cell repertoires in COVID-19 (dated by TCRdb to the early 2020s). Background for the entire study: Samples from collaborators originated in the United States, Italy and Spain and spanned both the acute and convalescent phases of COVID-19. The repertoires were released in a freely available public database intended as a resource for research on the immune response to SARS-CoV-2. Nearly every sample came with metadata listing a de-identified subject ID, COVID-19 status, age in years and sex. HLA class I and class II types, where available, came from metadata supplied by the sample provider rather than from assay-based typing. Samples were obtained from the ongoing ImmuneRACE study (first 160 participants) and from 1,254 subjects provided by 6 global collaborators. The dataset comprised deeply sampled blood TCRbeta repertoires from subjects exposed to, actively infected with, or recovered from COVID-19. The material from the prospective study consisted of cDNA or gDNA derived from T cells, B-cell-depleted T cells, or PBMCs. Points the paper makes about the study in general: The quantity of clinical and demographic metadata differed by source and by participant and was supplied without curation.

The receptor's source is a woman between 50 and 59 years old who had recovered from COVID-19. Recombination connected TRBV12-3 or TRBV12-4 to TRBJ2-3; too little of a D gene remains to name it. Input material: peripheral blood. The sequenced DNA: TGTGCCAGCAGTTTAGGGGCCACAGATACGCAGTATTTT. Translated, it gives CASSLGATDTQYF.